These 23 T cell receptor beta chains were all obtained from the same sample, sequenced in a study of OX40 agonist ivuxolimab in advanced cancers. Only in-frame clones appear in the TCRdb table, and some are missing; sequencing was by immunoSEQ multiplex PCR. Of 15,000 to 20,000 clones in the sample, 87% are singletons; the top ten hold 25% to 35%. This sample comprised CD4+ or CD8+ T cells sorted from blood, obtained in a trial of the OX40 agonist ivuxolimab. All receptors come from an adult with an advanced solid tumor such as melanoma, head and neck, liver or kidney cancer.

This clone was observed a single time. The junction departs from germline at one end; a sequencing error may be responsible. The chain couples TRBV7-6 to TRBJ1-2; TRBD1 might be the D (5 bases). CDR1 SGHVS and CDR2 FNYEAQ come from the germline V gene. There are 15 residues in the CDR3. In DNA, the CDR3 is TGTGCCAGCAGTTTAGGGGTGAGAGGTAACAATGGCTACACCTTC. This translates into CASSLGVRGNNGYTF.

The chain's CDR3 is CASSLRMDEQFF. CDR3 bases: TGTGCCAGCAGCTTGAGGATGGATGAGCAGTTCTTC. J is TRBJ2-1 and V is TRBV11-2; the D is unclear. Germline CDR1 reads SGHAT; CDR2 reads FQNNGV. V lost 3 bases, J lost 8 bases, and 8 bases lay in between. This CDR3 has 12 amino acids.

The rearrangement links TRBV7-9 to TRBJ1-1; 7 bases agree with TRBD1. This CDR3 comprises 14 residues. The germline CDR1 and CDR2 sequences are SEHNR and FQNEAQ (reference sequence). The V gene end was trimmed by 3 bases and the J gene end by 0 bases; junction bases not matched to a gene: 1. CDR3 bases: TGTGCCAGCAGCTTCGGGACAGTGAACACTGAAGCTTTCTTT. This encodes CASSFGTVNTEAFF.

This clone has only one observation. The chain joins TRBV28 to TRBJ2-3; a weak D match, TRBD1 (6 bases). CDR1 is MDHEN, CDR2 SYDVKM, per germline. Between the trimmed V and J ends, which lost 6 bases and 4 bases, there was a span of 11 bases. The CDR3 sequence is 13 residues long. The CDR3 here is CASRETGPDTQYF. In DNA, the CDR3 is TGTGCCAGCAGGGAAACAGGGCCAGATACGCAGTATTTT.

The chain carries TRBV27 and TRBJ1-5; D not certain. The CDR3 spans 14 residues. V shed 5 bases and J shed 2 bases, with 10 bases lying between them. Germline loops: CDR1 MNHEY, CDR2 SMNVEV (reference sequence). This CDR3 is CASSPAEGNQPQHF. CDR3 DNA: TGTGCCAGCAGTCCTGCCGAGGGCAATCAGCCCCAGCATTTT.

This clone was seen just once. The rearrangement uses TRBV7-2 and TRBJ2-3, with 8 nucleotides matching TRBD1. The V segment lost 3 bases and the J segment 3 bases; nucleotides outside the gene matches: 8. Per the germline V gene, CDR1 is SGHTA and CDR2 is FQGNSA. The CDR3 spans 16 residues. CDR3 nucleotides: TGTGCCAGCAGCTTTCCAGGGGGCGTGGGTACAGATACGCAGTATTTT. Protein product: CASSFPGGVGTDTQYF.

By sample share, this clone is medium-sized. This CDR3 is CASSSDSGNTEAFF. DNA of the CDR3: TGTGCCAGCAGCTCTGACAGCGGGAACACTGAAGCTTTCTTT. This chain connects TRBV7-3 to TRBJ1-1; a possible D gene is TRBD1 (5 bases). V lost 4 bases to trimming and J lost 1 base, with 10 bases between them. The CDR3 runs to 14 residues. CDR1 is SGHTA, CDR2 FQGTGA, per germline. Using reference TRBV7-3 and TRBJ1-1 for the parts outside the CDR3, the full variable domain is GAGVSQTPSNKVTEKGKYVELRCDPISGHTALYWYRQSLGQGPEFLIYFQGTGAADDSGLPNDRFFAVRPEGSVSTLKIQRTERGDSAVYLCASSSDSGNTEAFFGQGTRLTVV.

The rearrangement links TRBV29-1 to TRBJ2-7; D is possibly TRBD2 (6 bases). The CDR3 length is 14 residues. V lost 4 bases to trimming and J lost 0 bases, with 13 bases between them. The germline V gene has CDR1 SQVTM and CDR2 ANQGSEA. CDR3 in DNA: TGCAGCGTTGTAGCCCTAGCGCCCTCCTACGAGCAGTACTTC. Amino acids: CSVVALAPSYEQYF.

V usage is TRBV4-3 and J usage is TRBJ2-1; D is ambiguous. CDR3 size: 13 residues. The V end lost 0 bases, the J end lost 5 bases, and 5 bases lay between the germline ends. Germline V gene data show CDR1 as LGHNA and CDR2 as YSLEER. CDR3 region: CASSQDTNNEQFF. The CDR3 DNA sequence: TGCGCCAGCAGCCAAGATACAAACAATGAGCAGTTCTTC.

The count of this clone is one. The chain employs TRBV5-4 and TRBJ2-5; 9 bases line up with TRBD2. This CDR3 spans 14 amino acids. Germline values: CDR1 SGHNT, CDR2 YYREEE (reference sequence). The V segment lost 4 bases and the J segment 3 bases; nucleotides outside the gene matches: 4. The CDR3 sequence: CASSQRTSEETQYF. DNA for the CDR3: TGTGCCAGCAGCCAACGGACTAGCGAAGAGACCCAGTACTTC.

This rearrangement joins TRBV2 to TRBJ2-7; D is uncertain. Trimming stripped 6 bases from V and 0 bases from J, with 15 bases between. This CDR3 has 15 amino acids. Germline CDR1 reads SNHLY; CDR2 reads FYNNEI. The CDR3 region is CASRRDSFSSYEQYF. The CDR3 DNA sequence: TGTGCCAGCAGACGCGACTCGTTCAGCTCCTACGAGCAGTACTTC.

The table lists this clone with a count of one. This rearrangement joins TRBV5-4 to TRBJ1-1; D unclear. V lost 3 bases, J lost 2 bases, and 8 bases lay in between. Germline V gives CDR1 SGHNT, CDR2 YYREEE (reference sequence). The CDR3 has 13 residues. CDR3 sequence: CASSSTDNTEAFF. The CDR3 coding sequence is TGTGCCAGCAGCTCCACAGATAACACTGAAGCTTTCTTT.

DNA for the CDR3: TGTGCCAGCAGTTTATCTTTGGGGCACGAGCAGTACTTC. Amino acid sequence: CASSLSLGHEQYF. This chain links TRBV27 with TRBJ2-7, with D possibly being TRBD1 (5 bases). The germline CDR1 and CDR2 sequences are MNHEY and SMNVEV (reference sequence). Trimming shortened V by 0 bases and J by 5 bases, and 8 bases separated the two germline ends. This CDR3 is built from 13 residues.

The rearrangement links TRBV6-1 to TRBJ2-3, with D possibly being TRBD2 (5 bases). The CDR3 consists of 13 residues. Trimming cost V 6 bases and J 4 bases, with 11 bases left between them. The germline gives CDR1 MNHNS, CDR2 SASEGT. The CDR3 spells CASRDLRADTQYF. As DNA, the CDR3 is TGTGCCAGCAGGGACTTGCGGGCAGATACGCAGTATTTT.

The chain employs TRBV5-5 and TRBJ1-2; 7 bases map to TRBD1. The germline CDR1 and CDR2 sequences are SGHKS and YYEKEE (reference sequence). This CDR3 region has 14 residues. V shed 4 bases, J shed 3 bases, and the junction held 6 bases outside the gene matches. The CDR3 DNA follows: TGTGCCAGCAGCCGGGAGGGGGCGGACTATGGCTACACCTTC. It encodes CASSREGADYGYTF.

This sequence joins TRBV2 and TRBJ2-7; 10 bases agree with TRBD2. This CDR3 is 12 amino acids long. The V and J ends lost 6 bases and 5 bases, in that order; junction bases with no gene match: 1. The germline gives CDR1 SNHLY, CDR2 FYNNEI. CDR3 bases: TGTGCCAGCAGGGGACTAGCGAACGAGCAGTACTTC. Translation gives CASRGLANEQYF. Combining the CDR3 with reference TRBV2 and TRBJ2-7 gives the whole variable domain EPEVTQTPSHQVTQMGQEVILRCVPISNHLYFYWYRQILGQKVEFLVSFYNNEISEKSEIFDDQFSVERPDGSNFTLKIRSTKLEDSAMYFCASRGLANEQYFGPGTRLTVT.

This rearrangement joins TRBV7-2 to TRBJ2-3; 7 nucleotides match TRBD2. Losses at the gene ends were 2 bases for V and 6 bases for J; bases not matched to a gene: 5. In germline, CDR1 is SGHTA, CDR2 FQGNSA. The CDR3 covers 14 residues. CDR3 sequence reads: CASSLTPGGDTQYF. CDR3 sequence (DNA): TGTGCCAGCAGCTTAACTCCGGGAGGCGATACGCAGTATTTT.

The V gene is TRBV11-2, the J gene TRBJ1-5; perhaps TRBD1 as D (5 bases). Trimming shortened V by 5 bases and J by 0 bases, and 8 bases separated the two germline ends. From germline, CDR1 is SGHAT and CDR2 FQNNGV. CDR3 length equals 14 residues. CDR3 bases: TGTGCCAGCAGCCCGACAGTTAGCAATCAGCCCCAGCATTTT. It codes for CASSPTVSNQPQHF.

V gene TRBV5-6 combines with J gene TRBJ2-2; 11 nucleotides align to TRBD2. The CDR3 is 16 amino acids. From germline, CDR1 is SGHDT and CDR2 YYEEEE. J was trimmed by 1 base and V by 2 bases; bases with no gene match: 1. The CDR3 region is CASSLGLAGNTGELFF. For the CDR3, the DNA is TGTGCCAGCAGCTTAGGACTAGCGGGGAACACCGGGGAGCTGTTTTTT.

The rearrangement links TRBV21-1 to TRBJ1-5; the D call of TRBD1 is as the table states it, not checked on the DNA. TRBV21-1 is an annotated pseudogene. This CDR3 has 14 residues. DNA of the CDR3: TGTGCCAGCAGCAGCATGGGGGCCTCGGGGCCCCAGCATTTT. Translation gives CASSSMGASGPQHF.

This chain connects TRBV27 to TRBJ1-5; D not certain. Per the germline V gene, CDR1 is MNHEY and CDR2 is SMNVEV (reference sequence). Trimming pared 2 bases from V and 0 bases from J, leaving 8 bases between. The CDR3 sequence is 15 residues long. CDR3 in amino acids: CASSLMAYSNQPQHF. The CDR3 DNA follows: TGTGCCAGCAGTTTAATGGCGTATAGCAATCAGCCCCAGCATTTT.

This rearrangement joins TRBV7-9 to TRBJ2-7, with 7 bases identical to TRBD2. The CDR3 is 16 residues long. After removal of 4 bases from V and 1 base from J, the junction contained 10 bases not matched to a gene. From germline, CDR1 is SEHNR and CDR2 FQNEAQ (reference sequence). The CDR3 is CASSSPLAGDSYEQYF. The CDR3 region has the DNA TGTGCCAGCAGCTCTCCGTTAGCGGGCGATTCCTACGAGCAGTACTTC.

This clone appeared once. The chain recombines TRBV4-1 with TRBJ1-2, with D unclear. Trimming cost V 4 bases and J 4 bases, with 16 bases left between them. CDR1 and CDR2 (germline): MGHRA, YSYEKL. The CDR3 spans 15 residues. CDR3 coding DNA: TGCGCCAGCAGCCCCCCCAACCGAAAGACCTATGGCTACACCTTC. Amino acid sequence: CASSPPNRKTYGYTF.